The present T cell receptor beta chain was sequenced within a study of blood T cell repertoires in COVID-19. Whole-study context: Collection of acute and convalescent COVID-19 samples took place in the United States, Italy and Spain. The analysed material was cDNA or gDNA that came from T cells, B-cell-depleted T cells, or PBMCs.

In the original processing: Reference gene primer amplification gave estimated nucleated cell counts. Data came from immunoSEQ multiplex PCR; TCRdb stores just in-frame clones and leaves some out. V, J and clone size were drawn from that table, and D and trimming were deduced from the DNA. Among about 63,000 clones, 79% were seen once, and the ten largest hold around 32%. The CDR3 runs to 13 residues. Deletions cut 1 base from V and 2 bases from J, with 6 bases between. The germline gives CDR1 MDHEN, CDR2 SYDVKM. The receptor's source is a human donor in a cohort sampled during active COVID-19. The sequenced sample consisted of peripheral blood. The genes are TRBV28 and TRBJ2-7, with unresolved D. The CDR3 protein is CASSLLQPYEQYF. CDR3 sequence (DNA): TGTGCCAGCAGTTTATTACAGCCCTACGAGCAGTACTTC.